The 17 T cell receptor beta chains listed next were all sequenced from one sample in a study of Ad26.COV2.S vaccination and SARS-CoV-2 variants. TCRdb's copy holds only in-frame clones and misses some; the assay was immunoSEQ multiplex PCR. The sample consists of approximately 480,000 clones, around 90% of them appearing once. The treatment is: roughly 20 received Ad26.COV2.S at low or high dose, single or two shots; roughly five received placebo; per-sample allocation not given. Specimen acquisition occurred on day 63 following the initial vaccine or placebo injection. The sequenced sample was peripheral blood, obtained in a trial of Ad26.COV2.S vaccine versus placebo. The source is a person between 18 and 65 years old who received the Ad26.COV2.S COVID-19 vaccine or a placebo.

As to this clone: Different DNA sequences within this sample yield the same CDR3. The chain has TRBV18 and TRBJ1-3; D ambiguous. Trimming removed 3 bases at V and 0 bases at J, with 9 bases between. Germline V gene lookup returns CDR1 KGHSH and CDR2 LQKENI. The CDR3 consists of 15 residues. The CDR3 sequence is CASSPTAVSGNTIYF. The CDR3, as DNA: TGTGCCAGCTCACCCACTGCCGTCTCTGGAAACACCATATATTTT.

The V call is TRBV7-2, the J call TRBJ1-3; D gene unclear. Per germline, CDR1 SGHTA and CDR2 FQGNSA. V shed 5 bases and J shed 0 bases, with 2 bases lying between them. This CDR3 has 12 amino acids. DNA for the CDR3: TGTGCCAGCAGCCCCTCTGGAAACACCATATATTTT. Protein sequence: CASSPSGNTIYF.

This clone turned up a few times. The rearrangement links TRBV29-1 to TRBJ2-7, with TRBD1 matching over 12 bases. The V and J ends lost 2 bases and 7 bases, in that order; junction bases with no gene match: 9. This CDR3 spans 15 amino acids. Germline-derived CDR1 and CDR2 are SQVTM and ANQGSEA. The CDR3 sequence: CSVERPGQGAREQYF. DNA for the CDR3: TGCAGCGTTGAACGGCCGGGACAGGGGGCGAGGGAGCAGTACTTC.

The sample holds a few counts of this clone. V gene TRBV11-2 combines with J gene TRBJ2-7, with 10 nucleotides matching TRBD1. Trimming cost V 5 bases and J 0 bases; bases outside gene matches: 13. This CDR3 is built from 18 residues. Per the germline V gene, CDR1 is SGHAT and CDR2 is FQNNGV. This CDR3 reads CASSRTGGRAGLSYEQYF. CDR3 nucleotides: TGTGCCAGCAGCCGGACAGGGGGTCGAGCGGGCCTCTCCTACGAGCAGTACTTC.

The V gene is TRBV5-1, the J gene TRBJ2-6, with D possibly called TRBD1 or TRBD2 (5 bases each). CDR3 size: 19 residues. Trimming took 4 bases from V and 0 from J, leaving 20 bases between them. The germline CDR1 and CDR2 sequences are SGHRS and YFSETQ. CDR3 sequence reads: CASSQTTGTSYSGANVLTF. DNA of the CDR3: TGCGCCAGCAGCCAAACAACCGGGACCTCCTACTCTGGGGCCAACGTCCTGACTTTC. Filled out from reference TRBV5-1 and TRBJ2-6, the complete variable domain reads KAGVTQTPRYLIKTRGQQVTLSCSPISGHRSVSWYQQTPGQGLQFLFEYFSETQRNKGNFPGRFSGRQFSNSRSEMNVSTLELGDSALYLCASSQTTGTSYSGANVLTFGAGSRLTVL.

This rearrangement joins TRBV2 to TRBJ1-2; D gene unclear. The V gene lost 2 bases and the J gene lost 4 bases, with 11 bases spanning the gap. CDR3 length: 14 residues. Per the germline V gene, CDR1 is SNHLY and CDR2 is FYNNEI. CDR3 sequence: CASSENGESYGYTF. The CDR3 region has the DNA TGTGCCAGCAGTGAAAATGGGGAATCCTATGGCTACACCTTC.

To note about this clone: The identical CDR3 is also encoded by other nucleotide sequences in the sample. The chain has TRBV28 and TRBJ2-7, with 7 positions matching TRBD1. Germline V gives CDR1 MDHEN, CDR2 SYDVKM. The trim removed 6 bases at V and 0 bases at J, leaving 5 bases unmatched. The CDR3 is 14 amino acids. DNA of the CDR3: TGTGCCAGCAGGACAGGGAAAAGCTCCTACGAGCAGTACTTC. It translates to CASRTGKSSYEQYF.

The rearrangement joins TRBV11-2 to TRBJ2-4; D may be TRBD1 (6 bases). The germline CDR1 and CDR2 sequences are SGHAT and FQNNGV. V shed 3 bases and J shed 0 bases, with 15 bases lying between them. This CDR3 has 17 residues. DNA of the CDR3: TGTGCCAGCAGCTTGACCCGGACAGAACTAGCCAAAAACATTCAGTACTTC. Amino acids: CASSLTRTELAKNIQYF. Full variable domain (missing parts from reference TRBV11-2 and TRBJ2-4): EAGVAQSPRYKIIEKRQSVAFWCNPISGHATLYWYQQILGQGPKLLIQFQNNGVVDDSQLPKDRFSAERLKGVDSTLKIQPAKLEDSAVYLCASSLTRTELAKNIQYFGAGTRLSVL.

This chain uses TRBV7-9 with TRBJ2-5; maybe TRBD1 (6 bases). The CDR3 covers 17 residues. The germline gives CDR1 SEHNR, CDR2 FQNEAQ (reference sequence). V was trimmed by 5 bases and J by 3 bases, leaving 22 bases between them. In DNA, the CDR3 is TGTGCCAGCAGCGCCGGGACACTTGTTTTTGGGGAAGAGACCCAGTACTTC. Translation: CASSAGTLVFGEETQYF. The full variable domain, completed using reference TRBV7-9 and TRBJ2-5, is DTGVSQNPRHKITKRGQNVTFRCDPISEHNRLYWYRQTLGQGPEFLTYFQNEAQLEKSRLLSDRFSAERPKGSFSTLEIQRTEQGDSAMYLCASSAGTLVFGEETQYFGPGTRLLVL.

The chain is built from TRBV6-2 or TRBV6-3 and TRBJ2-7, with D unclear. This CDR3 region has 17 residues. Trimming stripped 5 bases from V and 2 bases from J, with 22 bases between. Germline CDR1 reads MNHEY; CDR2 reads SVGEGT. CDR3 DNA sequence: TGTGCCAGCAGTATTTCGGCATGGCGCCGGGCCCCCTACGAGCAGTACTTC. It translates to CASSISAWRRAPYEQYF.

The V and J genes are TRBV5-5 and TRBJ2-7; weak D call: TRBD2 (6 bases). Germline V lookup: CDR1 SGHKS, CDR2 YYEKEE (reference sequence). Trimming took off 3 bases at V and 4 bases at J, with 14 bases between the two ends. The CDR3 has 14 amino acids. CDR3 protein: CASSYAGIMYEQYF. The DNA of the CDR3 is TGTGCCAGCAGCTATGCGGGGATCATGTACGAGCAGTACTTC.

The sample holds a few counts of this clone. The chain employs TRBV2 and TRBJ1-2; weak D call: TRBD1 (6 bases). Looked up from germline, CDR1 is SNHLY and CDR2 is FYNNEI. V was pared by 3 bases and J by 5 bases, with 10 bases between. The CDR3 has 13 residues. The CDR3 protein is CASSETGIYGYTF. CDR3 bases: TGTGCCAGCAGTGAGACAGGAATTTATGGCTACACCTTC.

This clone was detected only a few times. The gene calls are TRBV6-2 or TRBV6-3 and TRBJ2-1; maybe TRBD1 (5 bases). Looked up from germline, CDR1 is MNHEY and CDR2 is SVGEGT. V lost 5 bases, J lost 7 bases, and 9 bases lay in between. The CDR3 spans 12 residues. CDR3 region: CASSPPGNEQFF. CDR3 in DNA: TGTGCCAGCAGTCCCCCAGGGAATGAGCAGTTCTTC.

The CDR3 here is CASSLRGSFETQYF. In DNA form, the CDR3 reads TGTGCCAGCAGCCTACGTGGTAGCTTCGAGACCCAGTACTTC. The chain has TRBV3-1 (or the pseudogene TRBV3-2) and TRBJ2-5; D is unresolved. The CDR3 has 14 residues. Looked up from germline, CDR1 is LGHDT and CDR2 is YNNKEL (reference sequence). The V end lost 4 bases, the J end lost 5 bases, and 14 bases lay between the germline ends.

This clone has just one count. V usage is TRBV5-5 and J usage is TRBJ1-5, with a weak D call TRBD1 (5 bases). The germline V and J ends were trimmed by 1 base and 0 bases, with 8 bases remaining between them. From germline, CDR1 is SGHKS and CDR2 YYEKEE (reference sequence). The CDR3 runs to 15 residues. CDR3: CASSLWGDSNQPQHF. The CDR3 coding sequence is TGTGCCAGCAGCTTGTGGGGGGATAGCAATCAGCCCCAGCATTTT.

The V gene is TRBV6-6, the J gene TRBJ2-3, with a tentative D call TRBD1 (6 bases). V shed 2 bases and J shed 6 bases, with 6 bases lying between them. Germline V gene data show CDR1 as MNHNY and CDR2 as SVGAGI (reference sequence). The CDR3 loop spans 12 amino acids. This CDR3 is CASSYRGDTQYF. CDR3 bases: TGTGCCAGCAGTTACAGGGGGGATACGCAGTATTTT.

The table lists this clone with a count of one. The rearrangement uses TRBV6-5 and TRBJ1-1; perhaps TRBD1 as D (5 bases). This CDR3 is built from 13 residues. V was clipped by 6 bases and J by 5 bases, with 13 bases between them. Per germline, CDR1 MNHEY and CDR2 SVGAGI. Written as DNA, the CDR3 is TGTGCCAGCAGCAGGGTGATGGTGACTGAAGCTTTCTTT. It yields the protein CASSRVMVTEAFF.